These 6 T cell receptor beta chains were all obtained from the same sample, sequenced in a study of blood T cell repertoires in COVID-19. Assay: immunoSEQ multiplex PCR; the TCRdb copy retains only in-frame clones and omits some. Here the sample spans about 220,000 clones, about four fifths being singletons. The sequencing input was PBMCs or T cells enriched from blood (not recorded which). Receptors were obtained from a woman between 40 and 55 years old with acute COVID-19.

The rearrangement uses TRBV2 and TRBJ1-1; D remains unclear. Trimming stripped 7 bases from V and 1 base from J, with 10 bases between. CDR1 and CDR2 from the germline V gene are SNHLY and FYNNEI. This CDR3 is built from 13 residues. CDR3 loop: CASIWSPNTEAFF. In DNA, the CDR3 is TGTGCCAGCATTTGGAGTCCGAACACTGAAGCTTTCTTT.

The V call is TRBV11-2, the J call TRBJ2-3; D remains ambiguous. The CDR3 runs to 14 residues. Trimming removed 1 base from V and 4 bases from J, with 9 bases in between. The germline gives CDR1 SGHAT, CDR2 FQNNGV. The DNA for the CDR3 is TGTGCCAGCAGCTTAGTTAGTGATTCAGATACGCAGTATTTT. It translates to CASSLVSDSDTQYF.

Worth noting for this clone: Other DNA sequences within the sample encode an identical CDR3. The chain carries TRBV28 and TRBJ1-6; D is perhaps TRBD1 (5 bases). There are 14 residues in the CDR3. V gave up 3 bases and J gave up 7 bases, with 10 bases separating them. Germline V gene lookup returns CDR1 MDHEN and CDR2 SYDVKM. The CDR3 here is CASSLGGGNSPLHF. DNA for the CDR3: TGTGCCAGCAGTTTGGGCGGGGGGAATTCACCCCTCCACTTT. Full variable domain (rest looked up from reference TRBV28 and TRBJ1-6): DVKVTQSSRYLVKRTGEKVFLECVQDMDHENMFWYRQDPGLGLRLIYFSYDVKMKEKGDIPEGYSVSREKKERFSLILESASTNQTSMYLCASSLGGGNSPLHFGNGTRLTVT.

The chain carries TRBV28 and TRBJ1-5; 7 bases line up with TRBD1. CDR1 MDHEN and CDR2 SYDVKM come from the germline V gene. The CDR3 length is 16 residues. The junction had 9 bases not matched to a gene; V was cut back by 0 bases and J by 7 bases. CDR3 in amino acids: CASSLWSGGDRQPQHF. Written as DNA, the CDR3 is TGTGCCAGCAGTTTATGGTCGGGGGGGGACAGACAGCCCCAGCATTTT.

V gene TRBV5-1 combines with J gene TRBJ2-1, with 8 bases fitting TRBD1. This CDR3 is built from 15 residues. CDR1 and CDR2 from the germline V gene are SGHRS and YFSETQ. V trimming: 4 bases; J trimming: 2 bases; junction bases outside the gene matches: 5. Here the CDR3 reads CASSQGATAYNEQFF. In DNA form, the CDR3 reads TGCGCCAGCAGCCAGGGGGCGACGGCCTACAATGAGCAGTTCTTC.

This rearrangement joins TRBV30 to TRBJ1-5; no clear D gene. Germline V gives CDR1 GTSNPN, CDR2 SVGIG (reference sequence). Between the trimmed V and J ends, which lost 5 bases and 6 bases, there was a span of 11 bases. CDR3 length: 12 residues. CDR3 sequence reads: CAWGRYGQPQHF. The CDR3 nucleotides are TGTGCCTGGGGACGTTACGGTCAGCCCCAGCATTTT.